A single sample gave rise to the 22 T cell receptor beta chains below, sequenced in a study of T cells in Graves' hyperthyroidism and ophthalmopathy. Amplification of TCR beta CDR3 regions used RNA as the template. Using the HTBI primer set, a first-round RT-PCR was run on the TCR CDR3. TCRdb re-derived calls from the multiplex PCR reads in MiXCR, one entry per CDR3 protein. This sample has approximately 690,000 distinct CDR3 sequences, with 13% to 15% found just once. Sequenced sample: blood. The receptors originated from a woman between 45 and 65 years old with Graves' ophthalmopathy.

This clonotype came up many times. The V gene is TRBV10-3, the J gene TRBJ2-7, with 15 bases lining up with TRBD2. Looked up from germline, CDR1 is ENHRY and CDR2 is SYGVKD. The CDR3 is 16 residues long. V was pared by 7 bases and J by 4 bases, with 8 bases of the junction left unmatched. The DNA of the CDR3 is TGTGCCATCATGGGACTAGCGGGAGGTAAAACTTACGAGCAGTACTTC. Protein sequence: CAIMGLAGGKTYEQYF.

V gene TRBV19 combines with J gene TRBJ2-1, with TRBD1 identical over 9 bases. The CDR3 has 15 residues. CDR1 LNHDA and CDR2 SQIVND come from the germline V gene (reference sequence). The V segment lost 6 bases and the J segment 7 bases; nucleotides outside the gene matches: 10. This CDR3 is CASRKPGQGSNEQFF. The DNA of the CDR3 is TGTGCCAGTAGGAAACCGGGACAGGGATCGAATGAGCAGTTCTTC. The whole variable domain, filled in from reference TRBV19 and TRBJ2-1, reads DGGITQSPKYLFRKEGQNVTLSCEQNLNHDAMYWYRQDPGQGLRLIYYSQIVNDFQKGDIAEGYSVSREKKESFPLTVTSAQKNPTAFYLCASRKPGQGSNEQFFGPGTRLTVL.

CDR3: CASSIAGGRVGNIQYF. DNA of the CDR3: TGTGCCAGCAGTATAGCAGGCGGGAGGGTGGGAAACATTCAGTACTTC. V is TRBV2 and J is TRBJ2-4; TRBD2 matches 9 bases. The germline CDR1 and CDR2 sequences are SNHLY and FYNNEI. The V and J ends lost 5 bases and 6 bases, in that order; junction bases with no gene match: 11. The CDR3 has 16 amino acids.

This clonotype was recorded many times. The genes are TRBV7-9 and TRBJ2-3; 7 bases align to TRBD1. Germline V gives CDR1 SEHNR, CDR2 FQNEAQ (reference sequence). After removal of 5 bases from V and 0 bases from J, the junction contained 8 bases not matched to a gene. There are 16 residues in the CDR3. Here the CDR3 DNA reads TGTGCCAGCAGCAGACAGGGAAGATATAGCACAGATACGCAGTATTTT. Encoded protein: CASSRQGRYSTDTQYF.

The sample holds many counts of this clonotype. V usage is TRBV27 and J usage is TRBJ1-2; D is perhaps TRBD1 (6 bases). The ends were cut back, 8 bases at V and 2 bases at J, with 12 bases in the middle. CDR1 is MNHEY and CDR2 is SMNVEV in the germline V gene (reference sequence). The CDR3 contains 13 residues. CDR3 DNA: TGTGCCAGCGGGTATGACAGGAACTATGGCTACACCTTC. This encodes CASGYDRNYGYTF.

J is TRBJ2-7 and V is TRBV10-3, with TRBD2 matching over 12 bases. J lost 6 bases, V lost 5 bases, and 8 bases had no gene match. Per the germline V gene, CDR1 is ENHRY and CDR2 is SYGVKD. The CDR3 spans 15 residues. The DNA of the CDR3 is TGTGCCATCAGTAGACCGGGACTAGCGGGTGTCGAGCAGTACTTC. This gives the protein CAISRPGLAGVEQYF.

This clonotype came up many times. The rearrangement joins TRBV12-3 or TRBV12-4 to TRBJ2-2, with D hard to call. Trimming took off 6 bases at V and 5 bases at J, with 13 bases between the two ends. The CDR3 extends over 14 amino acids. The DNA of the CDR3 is TGTGCCAGCAGCTCGGTACTGGGAACCGGGGAGCTGTTTTTT. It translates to CASSSVLGTGELFF.

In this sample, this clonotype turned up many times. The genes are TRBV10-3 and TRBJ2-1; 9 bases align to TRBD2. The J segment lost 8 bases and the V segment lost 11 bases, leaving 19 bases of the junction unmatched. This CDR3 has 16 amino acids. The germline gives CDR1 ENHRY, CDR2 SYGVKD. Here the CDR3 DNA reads TGTGCCCTCCCTCCCTCCGTAGCGGGAGAGTTCGATGAGCAGTTCTTC. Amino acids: CALPPSVAGEFDEQFF.

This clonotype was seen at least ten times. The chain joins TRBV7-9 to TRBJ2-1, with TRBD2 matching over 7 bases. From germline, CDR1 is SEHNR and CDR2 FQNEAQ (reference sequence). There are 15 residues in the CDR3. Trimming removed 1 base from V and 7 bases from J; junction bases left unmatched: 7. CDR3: CASSLGRTRGNEQFF. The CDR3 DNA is TGTGCCAGCAGCTTAGGTCGGACTAGGGGTAATGAGCAGTTCTTC.

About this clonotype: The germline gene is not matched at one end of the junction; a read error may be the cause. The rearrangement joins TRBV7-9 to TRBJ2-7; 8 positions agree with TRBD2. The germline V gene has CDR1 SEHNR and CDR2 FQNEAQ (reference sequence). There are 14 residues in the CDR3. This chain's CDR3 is CASGLRPAGGEQYF. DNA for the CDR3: TGTGCCAGCGGCTTAAGGCCCGCGGGGGGCGAGCAGTACTTC. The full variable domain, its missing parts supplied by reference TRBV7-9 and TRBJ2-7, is DTGVSQNPRHKITKRGQNVTFRCDPISEHNRLYWYRQTLGQGPEFLTYFQNEAQLEKSRLLSDRFSAERPKGSFSTLEIQRTEQGDSAMYLCASGLRPAGGEQYFGPGTRLTVT.

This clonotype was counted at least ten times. The CDR3 DNA sequence: TGTGCCAGCAGTTACTTAGCAGGGACTCACACTGAAGCTTTCTTT. Translating gives CASSYLAGTHTEAFF. The rearrangement links TRBV6-5 to TRBJ1-1; weak D call: TRBD1 (5 bases). The CDR3 runs to 15 residues. V shed 1 base and J shed 3 bases, with 12 bases lying between them. CDR1 is MNHEY and CDR2 is SVGAGI in the germline V gene.

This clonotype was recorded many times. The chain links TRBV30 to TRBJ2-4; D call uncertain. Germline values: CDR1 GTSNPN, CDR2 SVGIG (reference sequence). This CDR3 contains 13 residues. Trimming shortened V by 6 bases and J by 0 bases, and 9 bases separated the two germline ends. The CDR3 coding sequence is TGTGCCTGTGGACCGCTAGCCAAAAACATTCAGTACTTC. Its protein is CACGPLAKNIQYF.

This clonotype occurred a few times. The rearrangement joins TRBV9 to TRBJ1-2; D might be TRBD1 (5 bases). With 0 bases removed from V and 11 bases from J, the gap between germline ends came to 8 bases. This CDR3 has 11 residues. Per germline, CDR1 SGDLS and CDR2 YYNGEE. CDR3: CASSVEGLYTF. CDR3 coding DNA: TGTGCCAGCAGCGTAGAGGGGCTGTACACCTTC.

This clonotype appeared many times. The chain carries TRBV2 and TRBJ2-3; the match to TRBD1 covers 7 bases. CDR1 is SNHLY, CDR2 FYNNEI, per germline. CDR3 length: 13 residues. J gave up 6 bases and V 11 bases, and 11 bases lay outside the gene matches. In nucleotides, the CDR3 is TGTGCCTACGGAACAGGGGTCCAGGATACGCAGTATTTT. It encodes CAYGTGVQDTQYF.

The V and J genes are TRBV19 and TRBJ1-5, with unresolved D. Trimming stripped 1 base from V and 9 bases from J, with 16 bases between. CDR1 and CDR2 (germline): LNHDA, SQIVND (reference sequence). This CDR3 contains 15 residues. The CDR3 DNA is TGTGCCAGTAGTATAGGTGGCATTAACTTGCCGCCCCAGCATTTT. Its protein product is CASSIGGINLPPQHF.

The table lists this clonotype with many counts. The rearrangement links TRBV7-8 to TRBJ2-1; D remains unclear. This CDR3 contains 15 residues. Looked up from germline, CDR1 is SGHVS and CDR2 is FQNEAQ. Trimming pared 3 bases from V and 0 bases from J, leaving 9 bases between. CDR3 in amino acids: CASSFHLSSYNEQFF. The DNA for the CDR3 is TGTGCCAGCAGCTTCCACCTAAGCTCCTACAATGAGCAGTTCTTC.

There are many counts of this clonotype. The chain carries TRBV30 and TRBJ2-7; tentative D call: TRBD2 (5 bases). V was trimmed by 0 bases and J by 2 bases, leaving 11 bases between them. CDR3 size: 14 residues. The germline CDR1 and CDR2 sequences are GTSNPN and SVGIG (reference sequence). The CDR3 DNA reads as TGTGCCTGGAGTGTCTGGACGGGGACCTACGAGCAGTACTTC. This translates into CAWSVWTGTYEQYF.

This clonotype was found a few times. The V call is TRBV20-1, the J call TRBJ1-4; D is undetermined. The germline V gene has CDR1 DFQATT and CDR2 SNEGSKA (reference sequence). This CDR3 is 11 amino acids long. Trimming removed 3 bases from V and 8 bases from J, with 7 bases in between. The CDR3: CSARVPEKLFF. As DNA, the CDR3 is TGCAGTGCTAGGGTCCCCGAAAAACTGTTTTTT.

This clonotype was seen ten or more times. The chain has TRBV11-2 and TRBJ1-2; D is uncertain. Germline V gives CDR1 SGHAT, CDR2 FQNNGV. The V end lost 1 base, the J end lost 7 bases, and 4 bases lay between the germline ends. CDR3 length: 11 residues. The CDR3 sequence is CASSLGLGYTF. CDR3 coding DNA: TGTGCCAGCAGCTTAGGCCTTGGCTACACCTTC.

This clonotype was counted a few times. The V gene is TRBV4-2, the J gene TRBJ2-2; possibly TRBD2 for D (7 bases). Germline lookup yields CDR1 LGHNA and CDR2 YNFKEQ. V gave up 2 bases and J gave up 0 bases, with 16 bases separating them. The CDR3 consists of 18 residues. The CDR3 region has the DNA TGTGCCAGCAGCCAACGCTCGGGGGGCTATTCGAACACCGGGGAGCTGTTTTTT. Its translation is CASSQRSGGYSNTGELFF.

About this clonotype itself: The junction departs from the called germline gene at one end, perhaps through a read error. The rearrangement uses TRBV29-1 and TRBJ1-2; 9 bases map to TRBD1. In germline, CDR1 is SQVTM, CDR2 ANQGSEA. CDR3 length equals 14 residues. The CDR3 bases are TGCAGCGTAGAAGTCCGGGACAGGGACTTGGGCTACACCTTC. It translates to CSVEVRDRDLGYTF.

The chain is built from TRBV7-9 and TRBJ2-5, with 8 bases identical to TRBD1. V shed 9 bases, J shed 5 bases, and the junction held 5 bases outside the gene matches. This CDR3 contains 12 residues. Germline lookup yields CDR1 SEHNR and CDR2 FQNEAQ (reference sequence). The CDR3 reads CASRTGRETQYF. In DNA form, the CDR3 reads TGTGCCAGTAGGACAGGGCGGGAGACCCAGTACTTC. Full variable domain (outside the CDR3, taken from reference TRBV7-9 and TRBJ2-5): DTGVSQNPRHKITKRGQNVTFRCDPISEHNRLYWYRQTLGQGPEFLTYFQNEAQLEKSRLLSDRFSAERPKGSFSTLEIQRTEQGDSAMYLCASRTGRETQYFGPGTRLLVL.